Listed below are T cell receptor beta chains from one sample, sequenced in a study of Tregs in tolerant kidney transplant recipients. What these receptors recognize is not known. Assay: immunoSEQ multiplex PCR; the TCRdb copy retains only in-frame clones and omits some. The table records fewer than 40,000 clones, over 75% of them present only once. Sequencing used Tregs from blood cultured with allogeneic cells. The receptors originated from a human donor in good health. Both conserved end residues are part of each CDR3. The order of the fields is D gene, clone size, V gene, J gene, CDR3 protein, CDR3 DNA. The D gene is left open where the match is weak. The size of a clone is reported for some rows only, either as once, few or many, or as a class for expanded clones.

D: TRBD2
size: once
V: TRBV7-8
J: TRBJ2-3
CDR3: CASSQFTSGRGTDTQYF
DNA: TGTGCCAGCAGCCAATTTACTAGCGGGAGGGGTACAGATACGCAGTATTTT

D: NA
size: NA
V: TRBV15
J: TRBJ1-1
CDR3: CATSRDFGVEAFF
DNA: TGTGCCACCAGCAGAGATTTTGGGGTTGAAGCTTTCTTT

D: NA
size: NA
V: TRBV4-2
J: TRBJ2-2
CDR3: CASSPTTRRLRRTNTGELFF
DNA: TGTGCCAGCAGCCCAACGACCCGACGTCTCCGCAGAACTAACACCGGGGAGCTGTTTTTT

D: NA
size: medium-sized
V: TRBV4-1
J: TRBJ2-2
CDR3: CASSQDRGGTGELFF
DNA: TGCGCCAGCAGCCAAGATAGGGGGGGCACCGGGGAGCTGTTTTTT

D: NA
size: few
V: TRBV28
J: TRBJ2-7
CDR3: CASSIAGSEQYF
DNA: TGTGCCAGCAGTATAGCAGGGTCCGAGCAGTACTTC

D: TRBD2
size: NA
V: TRBV5-1
J: TRBJ2-3
CDR3: CASSLAASGTADTQYF
DNA: TGCGCCAGCAGCTTGGCGGCTAGCGGGACCGCGGATACGCAGTATTTT

D: NA
size: NA
V: TRBV28
J: TRBJ2-7
CDR3: CASSPQGLGSYEQYF
DNA: TGTGCCAGCAGTCCCCAGGGACTGGGTTCCTACGAGCAGTACTTC

D: NA
size: NA
V: TRBV5-1
J: TRBJ2-5
CDR3: CASSTGWVETQYF
DNA: TGCGCCAGCAGCACTGGATGGGTAGAGACCCAGTACTTC

D: NA
size: few
V: TRBV20-1
J: TRBJ2-1
CDR3: CSAKSRNEQFF
DNA: TGCAGTGCTAAAAGCAGGAATGAGCAGTTCTTC

D: NA
size: NA
V: TRBV11-3
J: TRBJ2-5
CDR3: CASSLGPQRTQYF
DNA: TGTGCCAGCAGCTTAGGGCCACAACGGACCCAGTACTTC

D: NA
size: once
V: TRBV2
J: TRBJ2-6
CDR3: CASQSGANVLTF
DNA: TGTGCCAGTCAATCTGGGGCCAACGTCCTGACTTTC

D: NA
size: NA
V: TRBV4-2
J: TRBJ2-1
CDR3: CASSLVGSSYNEQFF
DNA: TGTGCCAGCAGCTTGGTCGGCAGCTCCTACAATGAGCAGTTCTTC

D: NA
size: NA
V: TRBV2
J: TRBJ2-5
CDR3: CASFPRAGQETQYF
DNA: TGTGCCAGCTTTCCCCGGGCAGGGCAAGAGACCCAGTACTTC

D: NA
size: NA
V: TRBV5-5
J: TRBJ2-5
CDR3: CASSFDWETQYF
DNA: TGTGCCAGCAGCTTTGATTGGGAGACCCAGTACTTC

D: TRBD2
size: NA
V: TRBV5-1
J: TRBJ2-2
CDR3: CASSPGLAGGPPGELFF
DNA: TGCGCCAGCAGCCCCGGACTAGCGGGAGGGCCTCCCGGGGAGCTGTTTTTT

D: TRBD1
size: few
V: TRBV6-1
J: TRBJ1-1
CDR3: CASRQGGIAEAFF
DNA: TGTGCCAGCCGGCAAGGGGGCATCGCTGAAGCTTTCTTT

D: NA
size: NA
V: TRBV15
J: TRBJ2-3
CDR3: CATKRDTADTQYF
DNA: TGTGCCACCAAGCGGGACACGGCAGATACGCAGTATTTT

D: NA
size: NA
V: TRBV11-2
J: TRBJ1-1
CDR3: CASSLVAAGKTEAFF
DNA: TGTGCCAGCAGCTTAGTCGCCGCTGGGAAAACTGAAGCTTTCTTT

D: NA
size: NA
V: TRBV11-3
J: TRBJ2-5
CDR3: CASSPSGTAEETQYF
DNA: TGTGCCAGCAGCCCCTCCGGGACCGCGGAAGAGACCCAGTACTTC

D: NA
size: few
V: TRBV2
J: TRBJ1-2
CDR3: CASSVGSGGYYGYTF
DNA: TGTGCCAGCAGTGTAGGGTCCGGCGGCTACTATGGCTACACCTTC

D: TRBD1
size: NA
V: TRBV18
J: TRBJ2-1
CDR3: CASSPAVRTGYNEQFF
DNA: TGTGCCAGCTCACCAGCAGTTAGGACAGGATACAATGAGCAGTTCTTC

D: TRBD2
size: once
V: TRBV5-1
J: TRBJ2-1
CDR3: CASSFGGRDEQFF
DNA: TGCGCCAGCAGCTTCGGCGGGAGGGATGAGCAGTTCTTC

D: NA
size: NA
V: TRBV7-2
J: TRBJ2-2
CDR3: CASSQLGLTGELFF
DNA: TGTGCCAGCAGCCAGTTAGGCCTTACCGGGGAGCTGTTTTTT

D: TRBD1
size: NA
V: TRBV6-5
J: TRBJ1-5
CDR3: CASRPDRVGQPQHF
DNA: TGTGCCAGCAGGCCAGACAGGGTCGGACAGCCCCAGCATTTT

D: NA
size: once
V: TRBV7-9
J: TRBJ1-1
CDR3: CASSLFGANTEAFF
DNA: TGTGCCAGCAGCTTATTCGGTGCCAACACTGAAGCTTTCTTT

D: TRBD1
size: NA
V: TRBV4-2
J: TRBJ2-4
CDR3: CASSPRTGRINIQYF
DNA: TGTGCCAGCAGCCCCCGGACAGGGAGAATCAACATTCAGTACTTC

D: TRBD2
size: few
V: TRBV27
J: TRBJ2-1
CDR3: CASSLWSGGRNEQFF
DNA: TGTGCCAGCAGTTTATGGTCGGGAGGGCGAAATGAGCAGTTCTTC

D: NA
size: NA
V: TRBV5-4
J: TRBJ1-2
CDR3: CASSLEGFYGYTF
DNA: TGTGCCAGCAGTTTGGAGGGGTTTTATGGCTACACCTTC

D: NA
size: NA
V: TRBV5-1
J: TRBJ1-1
CDR3: CASSIQTGENTEAFF
DNA: TGCGCCAGCAGCATTCAGACAGGAGAGAACACTGAAGCTTTCTTT

D: NA
size: NA
V: TRBV18
J: TRBJ1-2
CDR3: CASSLPGTGGAGGYTF
DNA: TGTGCCAGCTCACTCCCCGGGACCGGGGGAGCGGGAGGCTACACCTTC

D: TRBD1
size: NA
V: TRBV19
J: TRBJ1-1
CDR3: CATATGKFPEAFF
DNA: TGTGCCACCGCGACAGGGAAATTTCCTGAAGCTTTCTTT

D: TRBD2
size: NA
V: TRBV7-8
J: TRBJ2-2
CDR3: CASRLGLVNTGELFF
DNA: TGTGCCAGCAGACTAGGACTAGTTAACACCGGGGAGCTGTTTTTT

D: NA
size: once
V: TRBV20-1
J: TRBJ1-2
CDR3: CRPYGYTF
DNA: TGCAGACCCTATGGCTACACCTTC

D: TRBD2
size: few
V: TRBV19
J: TRBJ2-7
CDR3: CASSLKSGLAFEQYF
DNA: TGTGCCAGTAGTTTGAAATCGGGACTAGCGTTCGAGCAGTACTTC

D: TRBD2
size: few
V: TRBV5-1
J: TRBJ2-3
CDR3: CASSSRGGVTDTQYF
DNA: TGCGCCAGCAGCTCCCGTGGGGGGGTCACAGATACGCAGTATTTT

D: TRBD1
size: NA
V: TRBV18
J: TRBJ1-4
CDR3: CASLPGQQSKSNEKLFF
DNA: TGTGCCAGCTTGCCGGGACAGCAGAGTAAGTCTAATGAAAAACTGTTTTTT

D: TRBD1
size: NA
V: TRBV9
J: TRBJ2-7
CDR3: CASSVDSGTGDEQYF
DNA: TGTGCCAGCAGCGTGGACTCCGGGACAGGGGACGAGCAGTACTTC

D: NA
size: NA
V: TRBV10-2
J: TRBJ1-2
CDR3: CASSDSGTRKRNGYTF
DNA: TGCGCCAGCAGTGACTCCGGGACAAGAAAGAGGAATGGCTACACCTTC

D: NA
size: NA
V: TRBV29-1
J: TRBJ1-2
CDR3: CSVGQGRDYGYTF
DNA: TGCAGCGTTGGCCAGGGGCGGGACTATGGCTACACCTTC

D: NA
size: NA
V: TRBV19
J: TRBJ1-5
CDR3: CASTPPTGSRPQHF
DNA: TGTGCCAGTACCCCCCCGACGGGGAGTCGGCCCCAGCATTTT

D: TRBD2
size: NA
V: TRBV6-1
J: TRBJ2-3
CDR3: CASRRGATDTQYF
DNA: TGTGCCAGCAGGCGGGGGGCCACAGATACGCAGTATTTT

D: NA
size: NA
V: TRBV6-5
J: TRBJ1-1
CDR3: CASSRDEGAEAFF
DNA: TGTGCCAGCAGTCGCGACGAGGGCGCTGAAGCTTTCTTT

D: TRBD2
size: once
V: TRBV5-1
J: TRBJ2-3
CDR3: CASSYLYGLAGARDTQYF
DNA: TGCGCCAGCAGCTACCTCTACGGACTAGCGGGAGCGAGAGATACGCAGTATTTT